The clone carrying this T cell receptor beta chain was detected only a few times. The antigen remains undetermined. The data were taken from a study of CD8 T cells in ankylosing spondylitis. CDR3 length: 15 amino acids. Germline trimming cut 2 bases from V and 0 bases from J; bases unmatched to any gene: 4. CDR1 is SNHLY and CDR2 is FYNNEI in the germline V gene. Study conclusions and caveats: The authors reported significant enrichment of disease-linked clones in matched ankylosing spondylitis synovial fluid.

TCRdb ran MiXCR on the 5' RACE reads and lists one entry per CDR3 protein. The sample contains about 360,000 distinct CDR3 sequences, 20% of which appear only once. The genes are TRBV2 and TRBJ2-7, with 7 positions matching TRBD1. The clonotype originates from a male donor with ankylosing spondylitis or in good health (not recorded which). The sample comprised blood, either unsorted or a sorted T cell fraction (not recorded which). This CDR3 is CASSELRDSSYEQYF. CDR3 bases: TGTGCCAGCAGTGAACTCCGGGACAGCTCCTACGAGCAGTACTTC.